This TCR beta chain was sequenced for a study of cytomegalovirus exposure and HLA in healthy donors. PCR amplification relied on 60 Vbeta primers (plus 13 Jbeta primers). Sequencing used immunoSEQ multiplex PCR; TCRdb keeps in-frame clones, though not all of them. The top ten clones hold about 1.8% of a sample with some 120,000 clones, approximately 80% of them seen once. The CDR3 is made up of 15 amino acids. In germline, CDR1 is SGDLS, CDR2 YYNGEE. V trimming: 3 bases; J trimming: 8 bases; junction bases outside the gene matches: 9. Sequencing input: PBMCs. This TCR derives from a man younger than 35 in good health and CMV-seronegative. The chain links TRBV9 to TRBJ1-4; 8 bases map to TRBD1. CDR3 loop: CASSGLTGVGEKLFF. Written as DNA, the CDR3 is TGTGCCAGCAGCGGATTGACAGGGGTGGGGGAAAAACTGTTTTTT.